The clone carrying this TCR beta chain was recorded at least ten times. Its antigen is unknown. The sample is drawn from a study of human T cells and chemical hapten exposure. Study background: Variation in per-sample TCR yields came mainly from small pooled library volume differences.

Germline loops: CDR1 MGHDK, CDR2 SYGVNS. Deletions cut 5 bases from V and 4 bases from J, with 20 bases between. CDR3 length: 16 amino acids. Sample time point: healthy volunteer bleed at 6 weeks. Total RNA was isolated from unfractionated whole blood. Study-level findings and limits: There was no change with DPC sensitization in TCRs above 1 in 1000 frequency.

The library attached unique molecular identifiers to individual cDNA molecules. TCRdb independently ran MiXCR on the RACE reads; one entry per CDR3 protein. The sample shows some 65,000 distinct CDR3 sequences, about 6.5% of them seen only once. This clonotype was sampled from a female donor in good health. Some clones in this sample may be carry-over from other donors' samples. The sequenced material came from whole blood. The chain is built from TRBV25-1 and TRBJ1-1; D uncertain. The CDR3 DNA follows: TGTGCCAGCAGTAACCCTGGGCCTCCCTGGACCACTGAAGCTTTCTTT. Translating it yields CASSNPGPPWTTEAFF.